This T cell receptor (beta chain) emerged from a study of breast tumors, draining lymph nodes, adjacent tissues. General study points: Tumor T cell lymph node origin was a supported hypothesis, not proven. Compared with lymph nodes, tumors were less diverse; compared with nontumor tissue, more. Data fit most tumor T cells coming from lymph node, expanding in tumor. Tumor and nontumor repertoires were significantly more similar in luminal-like than in basal-like breast cancer.

TCRdb reprocessed the multiplex PCR reads via MiXCR and lists one record per CDR3 protein. This table holds about 220,000 distinct CDR3 sequences, less than 40% found once. The CDR3 is 16 residues long. From germline, CDR1 is ENHRY and CDR2 SYGVKD. To note about this clonotype: The antigen is undetermined. The junction departs from germline at one end; a sequencing error may be responsible.

The lymph nodes were axillary draining lymph nodes from breast cancer patients. This TCR was recovered from a female donor with breast cancer. Some clones in this sample may be carry-over from other donors' samples. This sequence joins TRBV10-3 and TRBJ1-6; TRBD1 matches 7 bases. Sequenced sample: axillary lymph node tissue. CDR3: CAISESTGSPKFPPHF. CDR3 DNA sequence: TGTGCCATCAGTGAGTCGACAGGGTCCCCAAAATTCCCCCCCCACTTT.